The 12 T cell receptor beta chains below were found in one sample sequenced in a study of blood T cell repertoires in COVID-19. Assay used: immunoSEQ multiplex PCR; TCRdb lists only in-frame clones, some missing. Of about 110,000 clones in the sample, 85% to 95% were seen once. Sequenced sample: peripheral blood. These receptors originate from a woman in her twenties or thirties with acute or convalescent COVID-19.

The chain is built from TRBV27 and TRBJ1-1; D may be TRBD1 (6 bases). CDR1 and CDR2 (germline): MNHEY, SMNVEV (reference sequence). CDR3 size: 14 residues. V lost 6 bases to trimming and J lost 2 bases, with 13 bases between them. CDR3 protein: CASSHDRINTEAFF. CDR3 sequence (DNA): TGTGCCAGCAGCCACGACAGGATCAACACTGAAGCTTTCTTT.

The chain recombines TRBV18 with TRBJ2-2, with TRBD1 matching 7 bases. The CDR3 sequence is 16 residues long. CDR1 and CDR2 from the germline V gene are KGHSH and LQKENI. V was pared by 1 base and J by 6 bases, with 8 bases of the junction left unmatched. For the CDR3, the DNA is TGTGCCAGCTCACCACGACAGGGCTCTGGTGCCGGGGAGCTGTTTTTT. Translation gives CASSPRQGSGAGELFF.

The rearrangement links TRBV24-1 to TRBJ2-7; D may be TRBD2 (5 bases). V gave up 2 bases and J gave up 5 bases, with 18 bases separating them. The CDR3 spans 16 residues. CDR1 and CDR2 (germline): KGHDR, SFDVKD. CDR3 in DNA: TGTGCCACCAGTGATTCTACCGAGGGAGATTTCGACGAGCAGTACTTC. Protein: CATSDSTEGDFDEQYF.

The J gene is TRBJ2-1, the V gene TRBV24-1, with 7 bases lining up with TRBD1. From germline, CDR1 is KGHDR and CDR2 SFDVKD. The CDR3 length is 14 residues. Trimming took 5 bases from V and 6 from J; bases not matched to a gene: 6. CDR3 loop: CATSVRDRRNEQFF. For the CDR3, the DNA is TGTGCCACCAGTGTAAGGGACAGACGCAATGAGCAGTTCTTC.

A single count supports this clone. The chain combines TRBV28 with TRBJ2-7; a weak D match, TRBD1 (5 bases). Germline lookup yields CDR1 MDHEN and CDR2 SYDVKM. There are 16 residues in the CDR3. The germline V and J ends were trimmed by 4 bases and 3 bases, with 19 bases remaining between them. The CDR3 DNA follows: TGTGCCAGCAGTTCCAGACAGCAGTACCTTTTCTACGAGCAGTACTTC. Residues: CASSSRQQYLFYEQYF.

The gene calls are TRBV6-5 and TRBJ1-2; D call uncertain. Germline V gene lookup returns CDR1 MNHEY and CDR2 SVGAGI. With 4 bases removed from V and 8 bases from J, the gap between germline ends came to 17 bases. This CDR3 comprises 14 residues. The CDR3 nucleotides are TGTGCCAGCAGTTCCACCCTTGAATCTAACGGCTACACCTTC. This encodes CASSSTLESNGYTF.

The chain employs TRBV7-2 and TRBJ1-1, with a tentative D call TRBD1 (5 bases). V lost 2 bases and J 3 bases, leaving 16 bases between the germline ends. The CDR3 has 16 amino acids. In germline, CDR1 is SGHTA, CDR2 FQGNSA. As DNA, the CDR3 is TGTGCCAGCAGCTTACTGACACGGGGGTCTTACACTGAAGCTTTCTTT. The encoded protein is CASSLLTRGSYTEAFF.

This sequence joins TRBV18 and TRBJ2-7, with 7 bases fitting TRBD1. The CDR3 has 14 amino acids. The V gene end was trimmed by 3 bases and the J gene end by 3 bases; junction bases not matched to a gene: 5. Germline CDR1 KGHSH, CDR2 LQKENI. CDR3 region: CASSPRDSNYEQYF. In DNA, the CDR3 is TGTGCCAGCTCACCCCGGGACAGCAACTACGAGCAGTACTTC.

V is TRBV7-2 and J is TRBJ1-5, with 10 bases aligning to TRBD1. CDR3 size: 17 residues. V dropped 4 bases and J dropped 0; count of bases not matched to a gene: 6. From germline, CDR1 is SGHTA and CDR2 FQGNSA. The CDR3 loop is CASSYGTGAYSNQPQHF. In DNA form, the CDR3 reads TGTGCCAGCAGCTACGGGACAGGGGCTTATAGCAATCAGCCCCAGCATTTT.

This chain joins TRBV28 and TRBJ1-5; D is possibly TRBD1 (6 bases). V lost 10 bases, J lost 4 bases, and 20 bases lay in between. This CDR3 is 15 amino acids long. Germline V gives CDR1 MDHEN, CDR2 SYDVKM. CDR3: CANSWIWTENQPQHF. As DNA, the CDR3 is TGTGCCAACAGCTGGATTTGGACAGAGAATCAGCCCCAGCATTTT.

This chain joins TRBV2 and TRBJ2-3, with a possible D match to TRBD2 (7 bases). The V and J ends lost 0 bases and 2 bases respectively, with 12 bases between them. Germline loops: CDR1 SNHLY, CDR2 FYNNEI. The CDR3 is 16 residues long. The CDR3 nucleotides read TGTGCCAGCAGTGAAGCGCGGGGGCAATTCACAGATACGCAGTATTTT. Its translation: CASSEARGQFTDTQYF.

This clone was counted only a few times. The rearrangement joins TRBV7-6 to TRBJ2-5; TRBD2 matches 7 bases. V shed 5 bases and J 1 base; nucleotides not matched to a gene: 10. This CDR3 comprises 16 residues. From germline, CDR1 is SGHVS and CDR2 FNYEAQ. CDR3 sequence: CASSPVSGGRQETQYF. The DNA of the CDR3 is TGTGCCAGCAGCCCCGTGTCGGGGGGTCGCCAAGAGACCCAGTACTTC.